The 14 T cell receptor beta chains reported below all come from one sample, sequenced in a study of shared clonotypes between healthy human individuals. Generated by immunoSEQ multiplex PCR, the TCRdb table keeps only in-frame clones and is missing some. In the table there are over a million clones, 97% to 99% of which are singletons. What was sequenced was naive CD4+ T cells sorted from blood. Subset defined: CD45RA+ positively selected. The source is a man between 25 and 39 years old in good health.

This clone was found once. The chain employs TRBV9 and TRBJ2-5; 7 bases are shared with TRBD1. Germline loops: CDR1 SGDLS, CDR2 YYNGEE. The ends lost 1 base at V and 5 bases at J; junction bases unmatched: 8. The CDR3 has 15 residues. CDR3 sequence reads: CASSVTVGGGETQYF. The DNA of the CDR3 is TGTGCCAGCAGCGTAACTGTAGGGGGCGGTGAGACCCAGTACTTC.

The rearrangement links TRBV14 to TRBJ2-3; 8 nucleotides line up with TRBD2. With V trimmed by 0 bases and J by 2 bases, 4 bases remained unmatched. Germline-derived CDR1 and CDR2 are SGHDN and FVKESK. The CDR3 loop spans 16 amino acids. CDR3 in amino acids: CASSQELGRATDTQYF. The CDR3 bases are TGTGCCAGCAGCCAAGAGCTCGGGAGGGCCACAGATACGCAGTATTTT.

This sequence joins TRBV6-5 and TRBJ1-5; 7 bases are shared with TRBD1. This CDR3 is built from 15 residues. In germline, CDR1 is MNHEY, CDR2 SVGAGI. Losses at the gene ends were 6 bases for V and 4 bases for J; bases not matched to a gene: 9. In DNA form, the CDR3 reads TGTGCCAGCAGCCCAGACAGGGCTTGGAATCAGCCCCAGCATTTT. Encoded protein: CASSPDRAWNQPQHF.

This chain uses TRBV25-1 with TRBJ2-7; possible D gene TRBD1, 6 bases. This CDR3 spans 12 amino acids. V gave up 5 bases and J gave up 3 bases, with 8 bases separating them. Looked up from germline, CDR1 is MGHDK and CDR2 is SYGVNS. This CDR3 is CASSPTGYEQYF. The DNA of the CDR3 is TGTGCCAGCAGTCCGACAGGCTACGAGCAGTACTTC.

The V call is TRBV5-1, the J call TRBJ1-5; a possible D gene is TRBD1 (5 bases). Germline values: CDR1 SGHRS, CDR2 YFSETQ. V was trimmed by 10 bases and J by 0 bases, leaving 20 bases between them. The CDR3 runs to 16 residues. CDR3: CADTWGSSYSNQPQHF. The CDR3 DNA sequence: TGCGCCGACACCTGGGGCAGTAGTTATAGCAATCAGCCCCAGCATTTT.

The chain couples TRBV2 to TRBJ2-2; possibly TRBD1 or TRBD2 for D (6 bases each). Germline values: CDR1 SNHLY, CDR2 FYNNEI. The CDR3 consists of 16 residues. V lost 2 bases, J lost 6 bases, and 16 bases lay in between. CDR3 sequence: CASSERTGRSAGELFF. The CDR3 DNA follows: TGTGCCAGCAGTGAACGTACAGGGAGGTCTGCCGGGGAGCTGTTTTTT.

The genes are TRBV9 and TRBJ1-5; 10 positions match TRBD1. Germline values: CDR1 SGDLS, CDR2 YYNGEE. V lost 3 bases and J lost 7; bases outside the gene matches: 4. The CDR3 spans 14 residues. CDR3 sequence: CASSGTGGRQPQHF. Written as DNA, the CDR3 is TGTGCCAGCAGCGGGACAGGGGGGCGGCAGCCCCAGCATTTT.

The chain employs TRBV5-4 and TRBJ2-1; weak D call: TRBD2 (5 bases). This CDR3 has 14 amino acids. V dropped 8 bases and J dropped 0 bases, with 12 bases sitting between them. CDR1 is SGHNT and CDR2 is YYREEE in the germline V gene (reference sequence). CDR3 bases: TGTGCCAGTCCTTCGGGGAGCTCCTACAATGAGCAGTTCTTC. Encoded protein: CASPSGSSYNEQFF.

This rearrangement joins TRBV18 to TRBJ2-2; D uncertain. CDR1 KGHSH and CDR2 LQKENI come from the germline V gene. Trimming took off 3 bases at V and 6 bases at J, with 8 bases between the two ends. CDR3 length: 13 residues. CDR3 coding DNA: TGTGCCAGCTCACCGTTCGAAGCCGGGGAGCTGTTTTTT. Translated, it gives CASSPFEAGELFF.

The chain recombines TRBV7-2 with TRBJ1-3; D is unclear. The CDR3 has 15 residues. CDR1 and CDR2 from the germline V gene are SGHTA and FQGNSA. The germline V and J ends were trimmed by 6 bases and 0 bases, with 12 bases remaining between them. The chain's CDR3 is CASSTDTSSGNTIYF. The CDR3 coding sequence is TGTGCCAGCAGTACTGACACGAGCTCTGGAAACACCATATATTTT.

The chain is built from TRBV28 and TRBJ2-7, with 9 bases matching TRBD2. After removal of 6 bases from V and 1 base from J, the junction contained 7 bases not matched to a gene. The CDR3 length is 15 residues. Germline V gene sequence: CDR1 MDHEN, CDR2 SYDVKM. The CDR3 is CASSSSGSISYEQYF. CDR3 in DNA: TGTGCCAGCAGCAGTAGCGGGAGTATTTCCTACGAGCAGTACTTC.

This clone turned up a few times. The CDR3: CASSQDRGQPQHF. The CDR3, as DNA: TGTGCCAGCAGTCAAGACAGGGGGCAGCCCCAGCATTTT. The J gene is TRBJ1-5, the V gene TRBV6-1; 9 nucleotides agree with TRBD1. From germline, CDR1 is MNHNS and CDR2 SASEGT. The CDR3 has 13 residues. The trim removed 5 bases at V and 7 bases at J, leaving 3 bases unmatched.

This rearrangement joins TRBV6-5 to TRBJ2-7; TRBD1 might be the D (6 bases). CDR3 length: 14 amino acids. Germline assignment: CDR1 MNHEY and CDR2 SVGAGI. Trimming removed 6 bases at V and 1 base at J, with 13 bases between. CDR3 amino acids: CASRQGWGSYEQYF. The DNA of the CDR3 is TGTGCCAGCAGACAGGGTTGGGGATCCTACGAGCAGTACTTC.

V and J are TRBV2 and TRBJ1-1; D is perhaps TRBD1 (5 bases). Germline CDR1 SNHLY, CDR2 FYNNEI. The CDR3 has 14 amino acids. Trimming stripped 6 bases from V and 4 bases from J, with 15 bases between. DNA for the CDR3: TGTGCCAGCAGCCTTTCGGGACCCGCCACTGAAGCTTTCTTT. Amino acids: CASSLSGPATEAFF.